This passage covers 20 T cell receptor beta chains from one sample sequenced in a study of OX40 agonist ivuxolimab in advanced cancers. Sequencing was performed with immunoSEQ multiplex PCR; in TCRdb, only in-frame clones are kept and a portion is missing. The table lists about 58,000 clones, approximately 91% of them singletons. The starting material was CD4+ or CD8+ T cells sorted from blood, obtained in a trial of the OX40 agonist ivuxolimab. These receptors originate from an adult with an advanced solid tumor such as melanoma, head and neck, liver or kidney cancer.

This CDR3 is CASSLSGDSSYEQYF. The CDR3 DNA follows: TGTGCCAGCAGCTTAAGTGGAGACAGTTCCTACGAGCAGTACTTC. The chain combines TRBV7-3 with TRBJ2-5, with a tentative D call TRBD1 (5 bases). The DNA matches TRBJ2-7 better at its end, which makes the J call doubtful. The CDR3 totals 15 residues. CDR1 and CDR2 from the germline V gene are SGHTA and FQGTGA.

The chain links TRBV9 to TRBJ2-1; no clear D gene. Trimming left V 0 bases short and J 4 bases short, with 8 bases between. The germline gives CDR1 SGDLS, CDR2 YYNGEE. The CDR3 sequence is 14 residues long. The CDR3 DNA reads TGTGCCAGCAGCGTAGTTGGTTTATACAATGAGCAGTTCTTC. It translates to CASSVVGLYNEQFF.

This clone was observed a few times. The chain is built from TRBV15 and TRBJ1-4, with TRBD1 as a possible D gene (5 bases). Germline values: CDR1 LNHNV, CDR2 YYDKDF (reference sequence). V was trimmed by 5 bases and J by 7 bases, leaving 17 bases between them. The CDR3 has 15 residues. The CDR3 loop is CATSAQRGSGEKLFF. CDR3 bases: TGTGCCACCAGCGCCCAGCGGGGGAGCGGTGAAAAACTGTTTTTT. The whole variable domain, remainder taken from reference TRBV15 and TRBJ1-4, is DAMVIQNPRYQVTQFGKPVTLSCSQTLNHNVMYWYQQKSSQAPKLLFHYYDKDFNNEADTPDNFQSRRPNTSFCFLDIRSPGLGDTAMYLCATSAQRGSGEKLFFGSGTQLSVL.

The CDR3 spells CASSTPGQKGSEQYF. DNA of the CDR3: TGTGCCAGCAGTACCCCGGGGCAAAAGGGTAGCGAGCAGTACTTC. The rearrangement links TRBV6-5 to TRBJ2-7; TRBD1 or TRBD2 may be the D gene (5 bases each). The CDR3 totals 15 residues. Germline assignment: CDR1 MNHEY and CDR2 SVGAGI. The V end was cut by 5 bases, the J end by 6 bases, with 20 bases between.

The V and J genes are TRBV7-9 and TRBJ1-3, with D tentatively TRBD1 (6 bases). The V and J ends lost 3 bases and 0 bases respectively, with 9 bases between them. Germline CDR1 and CDR2: SEHNR and FQNEAQ (reference sequence). CDR3 size: 15 residues. CDR3 sequence reads: CASSFGTPSGNTIYF. In DNA, the CDR3 is TGTGCCAGCAGCTTCGGGACACCCTCTGGAAACACCATATATTTT.

The CDR3 DNA reads TGTGCCAGCAGGTTTGGAGGGGATGGGTATGGCTACACCTTC. It codes for CASRFGGDGYGYTF. The V call is TRBV28, the J call TRBJ1-2, with D possibly matching TRBD1 (5 bases). Germline CDR1 is MDHEN and CDR2 is SYDVKM. The germline V and J ends were trimmed by 6 bases and 5 bases, with 16 bases remaining between them. The CDR3 consists of 14 residues.

This clone was seen once. The chain recombines TRBV7-3 with TRBJ2-1; tentative D call: TRBD2 (6 bases). Germline V gene data show CDR1 as SGHTA and CDR2 as FQGTGA. CDR3 length: 12 amino acids. V was shortened by 4 bases and J by 9 bases, with 10 bases between the two germline ends. The CDR3 loop reads CASSSNSGEQFF. The DNA of the CDR3 is TGTGCCAGCAGCTCGAATAGCGGTGAGCAGTTCTTC.

The chain uses TRBV18 and TRBJ2-1; 13 positions agree with TRBD2. CDR1 is KGHSH and CDR2 is LQKENI in the germline V gene. Trimming cost V 3 bases and J 7 bases; bases outside gene matches: 3. The CDR3 sequence is 15 residues long. Written as DNA, the CDR3 is TGTGCCAGCTCACCCCGACTAGCGGGAGGAAATGAGCAGTTCTTC. Its translation: CASSPRLAGGNEQFF.

This sequence joins TRBV19 and TRBJ2-3, with D perhaps TRBD2 (5 bases). This CDR3 contains 14 residues. V shed 5 bases and J shed 9 bases, with 18 bases lying between them. CDR1 and CDR2 (germline): LNHDA, SQIVND (reference sequence). CDR3 sequence (DNA): TGTGCCAGTAGTGTAAGCGGCCAACACCCAACGCAGTATTTT. Amino acid sequence: CASSVSGQHPTQYF.

The chain has TRBV29-1 and TRBJ2-3; D unclear. Trimming removed 7 bases at V and 2 bases at J, with 10 bases between. There are 12 residues in the CDR3. Germline CDR1 and CDR2: SQVTM and ANQGSEA. The CDR3 is CSAQVNTDTQYF. CDR3 nucleotide sequence: TGCAGCGCCCAAGTGAACACAGATACGCAGTATTTT.

This sequence joins TRBV11-2 and TRBJ1-6; no reliable D call. CDR1 and CDR2 from the germline V gene are SGHAT and FQNNGV. The CDR3 has 14 amino acids. The V and J ends lost 4 bases and 6 bases respectively, with 10 bases between them. As DNA, the CDR3 is TGTGCCAGCAGCTACACGGAAATTAATTCACCCCTCCACTTT. It is translated as CASSYTEINSPLHF.

The V and J genes are TRBV4-3 and TRBJ2-1; 8 nucleotides agree with TRBD2. Trimming took 8 bases from V and 14 from J; bases not matched to a gene: 14. CDR3 length: 13 residues. The germline gives CDR1 LGHNA, CDR2 YSLEER. The CDR3, as DNA: TGCGCCAGCTCCTACGGGCGGGAGGAGGAGGAGTTCTTC. It is translated as CASSYGREEEEFF.

J is TRBJ1-4 and V is TRBV28; weak D call: TRBD1 (6 bases). Germline V lookup: CDR1 MDHEN, CDR2 SYDVKM. V was cut by 1 base and J by 0 bases, with 9 bases left in between. This CDR3 has 16 amino acids. CDR3 amino acids: CASSLYRDATNEKLFF. The CDR3 DNA reads TGTGCCAGCAGTTTATACAGGGACGCAACTAATGAAAAACTGTTTTTT.

The rearrangement uses TRBV7-8 and TRBJ1-3, with D hard to call. The CDR3 extends over 16 amino acids. Germline values: CDR1 SGHVS, CDR2 FQNEAQ. The germline V and J ends were trimmed by 5 bases and 3 bases, with 17 bases remaining between them. In DNA form, the CDR3 reads TGTGCCAGCAGCATGTACCGGGAGGTCTTTGGAAACACCATATATTTT. It translates to CASSMYREVFGNTIYF.

The chain combines TRBV6-1 with TRBJ1-2; 7 nucleotides align to TRBD1. Trimming took 2 bases from V and 2 from J; bases not matched to a gene: 11. The CDR3 covers 17 residues. The germline CDR1 and CDR2 sequences are MNHNS and SASEGT. Here the CDR3 DNA reads TGTGCCAGCAGTGAAATCCTAGGGGGCGGCCTAAACTATGGCTACACCTTC. Protein product: CASSEILGGGLNYGYTF.

This rearrangement joins TRBV11-2 to TRBJ2-1, with D unclear. The V end lost 0 bases, the J end lost 4 bases, and 10 bases lay between the germline ends. The CDR3 runs to 15 residues. CDR1 is SGHAT, CDR2 FQNNGV, per germline. CDR3: CASSLERLSYNEQFF. The CDR3, as DNA: TGTGCCAGCAGCTTAGAGCGTCTGTCTTACAATGAGCAGTTCTTC.

The rearrangement uses TRBV5-4 and TRBJ1-6; TRBD1 agrees at 9 bases. The ends lost 3 bases at V and 5 bases at J; junction bases unmatched: 6. There are 16 residues in the CDR3. Germline-derived CDR1 and CDR2 are SGHNT and YYREEE (reference sequence). The CDR3 here is CASSSGTGPNNSPLHF. For the CDR3, the DNA is TGTGCCAGCAGCTCCGGGACAGGGCCTAATAATTCACCCCTCCACTTT. Looking up the rest from reference TRBV5-4 and TRBJ1-6 gives the full variable domain: ETGVTQSPTHLIKTRGQQVTLRCSSQSGHNTVSWYQQALGQGPQFIFQYYREEENGRGNFPPRFSGLQFPNYSSELNVNALELDDSALYLCASSSGTGPNNSPLHFGNGTRLTVT.

The V and J genes are TRBV2 and TRBJ2-7, with 10 bases aligning to TRBD2. The germline gives CDR1 SNHLY, CDR2 FYNNEI. The V gene end was trimmed by 1 base and the J gene end by 8 bases; junction bases not matched to a gene: 5. The CDR3 sequence is 14 residues long. CDR3: CASSEVPTSGQQYF. The CDR3 DNA follows: TGTGCCAGCAGTGAAGTGCCGACTAGCGGGCAGCAGTACTTC.

The chain uses TRBV5-1 and TRBJ1-1; weak D call: TRBD1 (6 bases). From germline, CDR1 is SGHRS and CDR2 YFSETQ. V shed 0 bases and J shed 5 bases, with 14 bases lying between them. The CDR3 sequence is 15 residues long. CDR3 nucleotides: TGCGCCAGCAGCTTGGAGGGGGTCGGTGCTACTGAAGCTTTCTTT. It yields the protein CASSLEGVGATEAFF.

This chain connects TRBV6-4 to TRBJ2-5, with TRBD2 as a possible D gene (6 bases). V was clipped by 2 bases and J by 3 bases, with 10 bases between them. This CDR3 has 14 residues. Germline V gene sequence: CDR1 MRHNA, CDR2 SNTAGT. The CDR3 reads CASSDRGSKETQYF. The DNA of the CDR3 is TGTGCCAGCAGTGACCGGGGGAGTAAAGAGACCCAGTACTTC.